The present entry profiles one TCR beta chain with its context. This record comes from a study of blood T cell repertoires in COVID-19. Study at large: The analysed material was cDNA or gDNA that came from T cells, B-cell-depleted T cells, or PBMCs.

As originally analysed: Estimated nucleated cell counts came from reference gene primer amplification. Using immunoSEQ multiplex PCR, the repertoire was profiled, and TCRdb retains in-frame clones only, with some absent. V and J calls and clone size are those listed in that table; D and trimming were worked out from the DNA. The data show roughly 290,000 clones, approximately 84% seen once. The V gene's germline CDR1 is SGHDT and CDR2 YYEEEE. CDR3 length: 13 residues. Trimming cost V 2 bases and J 1 base, with 6 bases left between them. V usage is TRBV5-6 and J usage is TRBJ1-1, with unresolved D. The sequenced sample consisted of peripheral blood. The receptor was isolated from a person aged 70 to 85 with COVID-19, enrolled during active disease. The CDR3 protein is CASSFAGNTEAFF. CDR3 sequence (DNA): TGTGCCAGCAGCTTTGCAGGGAACACTGAAGCTTTCTTT.